These 26 T cell receptor beta chains were all obtained from the same sample, sequenced in a study of cytomegalovirus exposure and HLA in healthy donors. With 60 Vbeta and 13 Jbeta primers, the PCR was carried out. Produced via immunoSEQ multiplex PCR; TCRdb's table is partial and in-frame only. This table has approximately 83,000 clones, 80% appearing once. The sequencing input was PBMCs. Receptors originate from a man aged 18-30 years in good health and CMV-seronegative.

This clone came up a few times. The J gene is TRBJ1-2, the V gene TRBV7-8, with 8 bases fitting TRBD1. Germline V CDR1 and CDR2: SGHVS, FQNEAQ. This CDR3 spans 16 amino acids. Trimming took 0 bases from V and 4 from J; bases not matched to a gene: 7. DNA of the CDR3: TGTGCCAGCAGCTTAGCAGGACCGGACAGGGTCTATGGCTACACCTTC. Protein product: CASSLAGPDRVYGYTF.

The rearrangement links TRBV4-2 to TRBJ1-2; 9 nucleotides agree with TRBD1. Germline-derived CDR1 and CDR2 are LGHNA and YNFKEQ. The CDR3 has 18 amino acids. V was pared by 0 bases and J by 5 bases, with 13 bases of the junction left unmatched. CDR3 loop: CASSQDHTGGISIYGYTF. The CDR3 DNA sequence: TGTGCCAGCAGCCAAGATCATACAGGGGGCATATCCATTTATGGCTACACCTTC.

The chain couples TRBV7-2 to TRBJ2-1; 9 positions agree with TRBD2. Germline CDR1 SGHTA, CDR2 FQGNSA. The CDR3 sequence is 17 residues long. V shed 5 bases and J 4 bases; nucleotides not matched to a gene: 12. DNA for the CDR3: TGTGCCAGCAGCCCCTGGGGAGTAGCGGGGGTGTACAATGAGCAGTTCTTC. Its protein product is CASSPWGVAGVYNEQFF. The full variable domain, its missing parts supplied by reference TRBV7-2 and TRBJ2-1, is GAGVSQSPSNKVTEKGKDVELRCDPISGHTALYWYRQSLGQGLEFLIYFQGNSAPDKSGLPSDRFSAERTGGSVSTLTIQRTQQEDSAVYLCASSPWGVAGVYNEQFFGPGTRLTVL.

The chain uses TRBV9 and TRBJ2-3; weak D call: TRBD1 (6 bases). CDR3 length: 15 residues. Germline CDR1 and CDR2: SGDLS and YYNGEE. Between the trimmed V and J ends, which lost 2 bases and 4 bases, there was a span of 14 bases. CDR3 residues: CASSVVTTGPDTQYF. CDR3 sequence (DNA): TGTGCCAGCAGCGTTGTTACGACAGGCCCAGATACGCAGTATTTT. Filled out from reference TRBV9 and TRBJ2-3, the complete variable domain reads DSGVTQTPKHLITATGQRVTLRCSPRSGDLSVYWYQQSLDQGLQFLIQYYNGEERAKGNILERFSAQQFPDLHSELNLSSLELGDSALYFCASSVVTTGPDTQYFGPGTRLTVL.

The CDR3 bases are TGCGCCAGCAGCTTCAGCGCGCAGTCGAAGAAAAATGAAAAACTGTTTTTT. It translates to CASSFSAQSKKNEKLFF. J is TRBJ1-4 and V is TRBV5-1; D gene unclear. The germline V and J ends were trimmed by 2 bases and 5 bases, with 19 bases remaining between them. CDR1 is SGHRS and CDR2 is YFSETQ in the germline V gene. CDR3 length: 17 amino acids. Variable domain in full (rest from reference TRBV5-1 and TRBJ1-4): KAGVTQTPRYLIKTRGQQVTLSCSPISGHRSVSWYQQTPGQGLQFLFEYFSETQRNKGNFPGRFSGRQFSNSRSEMNVSTLELGDSALYLCASSFSAQSKKNEKLFFGSGTQLSVL.

This clone was counted only a few times. V usage is TRBV4-2 and J usage is TRBJ2-3; D gene uncertain. Trimming stripped 4 bases from V and 4 bases from J, with 18 bases between. Germline CDR1 is LGHNA and CDR2 is YNFKEQ. The CDR3 sequence is 16 residues long. CDR3 amino acids: CASSLVTTTSADTQYF. CDR3 DNA: TGTGCCAGCAGCCTGGTAACTACCACCTCCGCAGATACGCAGTATTTT.

The chain carries TRBV11-2 and TRBJ1-5, with D possibly matching TRBD1 (6 bases). The CDR3 is 15 amino acids. Trimming removed 2 bases at V and 8 bases at J, with 16 bases between. Looked up from germline, CDR1 is SGHAT and CDR2 is FQNNGV. CDR3 region: CASSLMGQGSEPQHF. CDR3 sequence (DNA): TGTGCCAGCAGCTTAATGGGCCAGGGGTCGGAGCCCCAGCATTTT.

V usage is TRBV21-1 and J usage is TRBJ1-4; the table's D call, TRBD1, was not checked against the DNA. TRBV21-1 is deemed a pseudogene. The CDR3 loop spans 18 amino acids. The CDR3 region is CASSKEGAGGRTNEKLFF. In DNA, the CDR3 is TGTGCCAGCAGCAAAGAGGGCGCAGGGGGCAGAACTAATGAAAAACTGTTTTTT.

This clone was found once. The CDR3: CASSKSTANYGYTF. The DNA for the CDR3 is TGTGCCAGCAGTAAATCGACAGCTAACTATGGCTACACCTTC. The rearrangement uses TRBV6-5 and TRBJ1-2, with D perhaps TRBD1 (5 bases). The V end was cut by 5 bases, the J end by 0 bases, with 10 bases between. Per germline, CDR1 MNHEY and CDR2 SVGAGI. The CDR3 is 14 residues long.

This clone was observed a single time. The chain carries TRBV19 and TRBJ1-2, with D possibly TRBD1 on 5 matching bases. The length of the CDR3 is 15 residues. Germline V gene sequence: CDR1 LNHDA, CDR2 SQIVND (reference sequence). V lost 1 base and J lost 0, with 9 bases in between. Here the CDR3 reads CASSIAGKSNYGYTF. The CDR3 DNA is TGTGCCAGTAGTATAGCAGGGAAGTCTAACTATGGCTACACCTTC.

The chain combines TRBV11-2 with TRBJ2-5, with 7 bases matching TRBD2. Germline V lookup: CDR1 SGHAT, CDR2 FQNNGV. The V gene end was trimmed by 1 base and the J gene end by 3 bases; junction bases not matched to a gene: 2. The CDR3 is 14 amino acids. CDR3 protein: CASSLVLAEETQYF. For the CDR3, the DNA is TGTGCCAGCAGCTTAGTTCTAGCGGAAGAGACCCAGTACTTC.

This chain links TRBV12-5 with TRBJ1-6; 9 bases are shared with TRBD1. The CDR3 consists of 17 residues. Germline assignment: CDR1 LGHNT and CDR2 FRNRAP. The J segment lost 7 bases and the V segment lost 1 base, leaving 8 bases of the junction unmatched. CDR3 nucleotides: TGTGCTAGTGGTTTGGGGACAGGGGTATTCGGGAATTCACCCCTCCACTTT. It specifies CASGLGTGVFGNSPLHF.

Only one count was recorded for this clone. The V and J genes are TRBV7-2 and TRBJ1-1, with D maybe TRBD1 (6 bases). The CDR3 has 14 residues. The V gene's germline CDR1 is SGHTA and CDR2 FQGNSA. V lost 5 bases to trimming and J lost 5 bases, with 15 bases between them. CDR3 loop: CASSTYRVVTEAFF. CDR3 sequence (DNA): TGTGCCAGCAGCACCTACAGGGTGGTAACTGAAGCTTTCTTT.

V is TRBV5-6 and J is TRBJ2-7; 8 bases line up with TRBD2. The CDR3 has 15 amino acids. The ends lost 4 bases at V and 1 base at J; junction bases unmatched: 7. The germline CDR1 and CDR2 sequences are SGHDT and YYEEEE. The CDR3 DNA sequence: TGTGCCAGCAGCAACGGTGCGGGGGGTTCCTACGAGCAGTACTTC. This gives the protein CASSNGAGGSYEQYF. Variable domain in full (rest from reference TRBV5-6 and TRBJ2-7): DAGVTQSPTHLIKTRGQQVTLRCSPKSGHDTVSWYQQALGQGPQFIFQYYEEEERQRGNFPDRFSGHQFPNYSSELNVNALLLGDSALYLCASSNGAGGSYEQYFGPGTRLTVT.

The V call is TRBV18, the J call TRBJ1-6; tentatively, D is TRBD1 (5 bases). The CDR3 covers 14 residues. Germline CDR1 reads KGHSH; CDR2 reads LQKENI. Trimming left V 5 bases short and J 4 bases short, with 9 bases between. CDR3 residues: CASSNRTYNSPLHF. CDR3 nucleotide sequence: TGTGCCAGCTCAAACAGGACGTATAATTCACCCCTCCACTTT. Full variable domain (outside the CDR3, taken from reference TRBV18 and TRBJ1-6): NAGVMQNPRHLVRRRGQEARLRCSPMKGHSHVYWYRQLPEEGLKFMVYLQKENIIDESGMPKERFSAEFPKEGPSILRIQQVVRGDSAAYFCASSNRTYNSPLHFGNGTRLTVT.

The gene calls are TRBV14 and TRBJ1-6; the match to TRBD1 covers 7 bases. V trimming: 7 bases; J trimming: 10 bases; junction bases outside the gene matches: 4. The CDR3 is 12 amino acids. Germline values: CDR1 SGHDN, CDR2 FVKESK. The CDR3, as DNA: TGTGCCAGCAACACAGGGGCCTCACCCCTCCACTTT. Protein: CASNTGASPLHF.

This chain joins TRBV7-9 and TRBJ1-2; no reliable D call. CDR1 and CDR2 (germline): SEHNR, FQNEAQ (reference sequence). The CDR3 sequence is 15 residues long. Trimming removed 5 bases at V and 6 bases at J, with 19 bases between. Here the CDR3 DNA reads TGTGCCAGCAGCCCCTCTTCGGCTGAGGGCCATGGCTACACCTTC. It specifies CASSPSSAEGHGYTF.

The chain joins TRBV13 to TRBJ2-2, with TRBD2 matching 9 bases. From germline, CDR1 is PRHDT and CDR2 FYEKMQ (reference sequence). This CDR3 has 17 amino acids. DNA for the CDR3: TGTGCAGCCGATAAGACACCGGCGGGGGGGCCCCCCGGGGAGCTGTTTTTT. Translation gives CAADKTPAGGPPGELFF.

The chain carries TRBV7-6 and TRBJ2-2; no clear D. Germline assignment: CDR1 SGHVS and CDR2 FNYEAQ. V was trimmed by 1 base and J by 7 bases, leaving 13 bases between them. This CDR3 contains 15 residues. CDR3 sequence reads: CASSLDEFAHGELFF. CDR3 in DNA: TGTGCCAGCAGCTTAGATGAGTTTGCCCACGGGGAGCTGTTTTTT.

This clone has a handful of counts. The chain employs TRBV28 and TRBJ1-4; the D gene is possibly TRBD1 (5 bases). The germline V and J ends were trimmed by 7 bases and 5 bases, with 14 bases remaining between them. The CDR3 loop spans 14 amino acids. The V gene's germline CDR1 is MDHEN and CDR2 SYDVKM. The CDR3 nucleotides read TGTGCCAGCAATCGGGGGATGAGAAATGAAAAACTGTTTTTT. Protein: CASNRGMRNEKLFF.

Concerning this clone: Other DNA sequences in the same sample also yield this CDR3. CDR3 DNA sequence: TGCGCCAGCAGCCCTACTCAAGGCGGCCGCCCTAACTATGGCTACACCTTC. The encoded protein is CASSPTQGGRPNYGYTF. The V and J genes are TRBV4-1 and TRBJ1-2; no definite D call. Trimming removed 4 bases from V and 0 bases from J, with 18 bases in between. Per the germline V gene, CDR1 is MGHRA and CDR2 is YSYEKL. This CDR3 is 17 amino acids long.

V and J are TRBV6-4 and TRBJ1-2; D gene ambiguous. Germline CDR1 and CDR2: MRHNA and SNTAGT. CDR3 length: 12 residues. V was pared by 0 bases and J by 8 bases, with 7 bases between. This CDR3 reads CASSDSREGYTF. The CDR3, as DNA: TGTGCCAGCAGTGACTCTCGGGAGGGCTACACCTTC.

The V gene is TRBV7-8, the J gene TRBJ1-3; TRBD1 is a possible D gene (6 bases). The CDR3 runs 17 residues. Deletions cut 0 bases from V and 0 bases from J, with 12 bases between. Germline V gene sequence: CDR1 SGHVS, CDR2 FQNEAQ. The CDR3 sequence: CASSLAFGGHSGNTIYF. CDR3 DNA: TGTGCCAGCAGCTTAGCGTTTGGGGGACACTCTGGAAACACCATATATTTT.

A few counts support this clone. The chain joins TRBV11-2 to TRBJ2-3; TRBD1 aligns across 7 bases. Germline CDR1 SGHAT, CDR2 FQNNGV. CDR3 size: 12 residues. With 5 bases clipped from V and 7 bases from J, the junction kept 3 bases outside the gene matches. The CDR3 loop reads CASSPTGNTQYF. The DNA of the CDR3 is TGTGCCAGCAGCCCGACAGGGAATACGCAGTATTTT.

This clone was seen a few times. This chain uses TRBV6-1 with TRBJ1-2; D is possibly TRBD1 (5 bases). Trimming stripped 5 bases from V and 5 bases from J, with 12 bases between. The CDR3 contains 13 residues. The germline gives CDR1 MNHNS, CDR2 SASEGT. The DNA for the CDR3 is TGTGCCAGCAGTTATGGACATTCATATGGCTACACCTTC. This translates into CASSYGHSYGYTF.

This clone was seen just once. The chain uses TRBV6-5 and TRBJ1-2; no firm D call. CDR1 and CDR2 from the germline V gene are MNHEY and SVGAGI. The CDR3 runs 15 residues. The V and J ends lost 4 bases and 2 bases respectively, with 14 bases between them. CDR3 bases: TGTGCCAGCAGTTCCCGGGAGAGGGCGAACTATGGCTACACCTTC. It codes for CASSSRERANYGYTF.